One and the same sample provided the 7 T cell receptor beta chains below, sequenced in a study of T cell repertoires in cytomegalovirus infection. The antigens of these receptors remain unknown. A single record per CDR3 protein comes from TCRdb applying MiXCR to the reads. The sample gives about 770,000 distinct CDR3 sequences, 25% to 35% of which show up once; around 13% is in the top ten. Sequenced material: cultured CD8+ T cells from PBMCs, taken from culture after CMV antigen stimulation. The receptors here all came from a human donor in good health (CMV status not recorded). Some clones in this sample may be carry-over from other donors' samples.

V gene TRBV20-1 combines with J gene TRBJ2-3, with unresolved D. The CDR3 loop spans 13 amino acids. The ends were cut back, 2 bases at V and 5 bases at J, with 11 bases in the middle. Germline CDR1 DFQATT, CDR2 SNEGSKA (reference sequence). Here the CDR3 reads CSARSNRIDTQYF. CDR3 nucleotide sequence: TGCAGTGCTAGATCCAACCGGATAGATACGCAGTATTTT.

This clonotype was found a few times. The V gene is TRBV4-1, the J gene TRBJ1-3; D is unresolved. V lost 7 bases and J lost 0, with 10 bases in between. The germline CDR1 and CDR2 sequences are MGHRA and YSYEKL. The CDR3 contains 14 residues. CDR3 bases: TGCGCCAGCACCCCATCACTCTCTGGAAACACCATATATTTT. Translated, it gives CASTPSLSGNTIYF.

The chain employs TRBV19 and TRBJ1-2, with TRBD1 as a possible D gene (5 bases). V was pared by 10 bases and J by 0 bases, with 12 bases between. Germline V gene sequence: CDR1 LNHDA, CDR2 SQIVND (reference sequence). The CDR3 totals 13 residues. The CDR3 region is CAIEGPPNYGYTF. The DNA for the CDR3 is TGTGCCATAGAGGGACCACCTAACTATGGCTACACCTTC.

Ten or more counts support this clonotype. This chain joins TRBV7-9 and TRBJ1-5; D might be TRBD1 (5 bases). V was shortened by 5 bases and J by 5 bases, with 13 bases between the two germline ends. The CDR3 runs to 14 residues. In germline, CDR1 is SEHNR, CDR2 FQNEAQ (reference sequence). CDR3 coding DNA: TGTGCCAGCAGCGCTCCAGGGTATGATCAGCCCCAGCATTTT. As protein: CASSAPGYDQPQHF.

This clonotype was found once. The chain uses TRBV4-2 and TRBJ1-3, with 8 bases identical to TRBD1. The germline CDR1 and CDR2 sequences are LGHNA and YNFKEQ. The CDR3 length is 17 residues. J gave up 0 bases and V 0 bases, and 4 bases lay outside the gene matches. In DNA, the CDR3 is TGTGCCAGCAGCCAAGACAGGACAGGGCGCTCTGGAAACACCATATATTTT. It encodes CASSQDRTGRSGNTIYF.

The V call is TRBV14, the J call TRBJ2-7, with unresolved D. CDR3 size: 14 residues. V was clipped by 4 bases and J by 2 bases, with 12 bases between them. The germline CDR1 and CDR2 sequences are SGHDN and FVKESK. The CDR3 region has the DNA TGTGCCAGCAGCCTCCGGACCAAACCCTACGAGCAGTACGTC. Translation: CASSLRTKPYEQYV.

The V call is TRBV4-1, the J call TRBJ2-3; 11 bases line up with TRBD2. This CDR3 contains 16 residues. After removal of 3 bases from V and 5 bases from J, the junction contained 7 bases not matched to a gene. Germline assignment: CDR1 MGHRA and CDR2 YSYEKL. CDR3 region: CASSHFLAGGGDTQYF. CDR3 nucleotide sequence: TGCGCCAGCAGCCACTTTCTAGCGGGGGGAGGAGATACGCAGTATTTT.